This passage covers 21 T cell receptor beta chains from one sample sequenced in a study of shared clonotypes between healthy human individuals. The protocol was immunoSEQ multiplex PCR, while the TCRdb copy is restricted to in-frame clones and leaves out a portion. The data contain around 750,000 clones, around two thirds of them singletons. Sample: memory CD4+ T cells sorted from blood. Subset noted: CD45RA-negative fraction. The receptor set was obtained from a young woman in good health.

The gene calls are TRBV10-2 and TRBJ2-2; TRBD1 agrees at 8 bases. From germline, CDR1 is WSHSY and CDR2 SAAADI. Trimming at V came to 2 bases and at J to 8 bases, leaving 7 bases not matched to a gene. The CDR3 loop spans 15 amino acids. The CDR3: CASSENLWDRGELFF. Here the CDR3 DNA reads TGCGCCAGCAGTGAGAATCTGTGGGACAGGGGGGAGCTGTTTTTT.

The chain recombines TRBV19 with TRBJ2-1; 11 bases match TRBD2. The CDR3 runs to 14 residues. The germline CDR1 and CDR2 sequences are LNHDA and SQIVND (reference sequence). V was pared by 9 bases and J by 8 bases, with 9 bases of the junction left unmatched. DNA for the CDR3: TGTGCCAGCTCCGGGACTAGCGGTCGCTATGAGCAGTTCTTC. Translated: CASSGTSGRYEQFF.

As concerns this clone: This CDR3 is also generated by other DNA sequences in the sample. The chain employs TRBV28 and TRBJ1-5; D unclear. Looked up from germline, CDR1 is MDHEN and CDR2 is SYDVKM. With 2 bases removed from V and 3 bases from J, the gap between germline ends came to 2 bases. This CDR3 has 12 residues. For the CDR3, the DNA is TGTGCCAGCAGTTTACTCAATCAGCCCCAGCATTTT. This translates into CASSLLNQPQHF. Full variable domain (missing parts from reference TRBV28 and TRBJ1-5): DVKVTQSSRYLVKRTGEKVFLECVQDMDHENMFWYRQDPGLGLRLIYFSYDVKMKEKGDIPEGYSVSREKKERFSLILESASTNQTSMYLCASSLLNQPQHFGDGTRLSIL.

This clone was seen once. The V call is TRBV2, the J call TRBJ1-2, with 11 bases aligning to TRBD1. CDR1 and CDR2 from the germline V gene are SNHLY and FYNNEI. This CDR3 is 14 amino acids long. J was trimmed by 6 bases and V by 7 bases; bases with no gene match: 7. This CDR3 reads CASIQDRGPDGYTF. For the CDR3, the DNA is TGTGCCAGCATTCAGGACAGGGGGCCGGATGGCTACACCTTC.

The chain recombines TRBV5-4 with TRBJ1-4; D gene uncertain. The CDR3 covers 15 residues. V shed 0 bases and J shed 3 bases, with 9 bases lying between them. Germline assignment: CDR1 SGHNT and CDR2 YYREEE (reference sequence). The CDR3 DNA reads TGTGCCAGCAGCTTGGGAGGATCCGCTAATGAAAAACTGTTTTTT. It encodes CASSLGGSANEKLFF.

V gene TRBV10-3 combines with J gene TRBJ2-6; a weak D match, TRBD1 (6 bases). Germline-derived CDR1 and CDR2 are ENHRY and SYGVKD. V lost 7 bases to trimming and J lost 6 bases, with 22 bases between them. The CDR3 loop spans 17 amino acids. This CDR3 is CAINPGQGRTLANVLTF. DNA of the CDR3: TGTGCCATCAACCCGGGTCAGGGGCGAACCTTGGCCAACGTCCTGACTTTC.

This chain connects TRBV7-9 to TRBJ1-5; TRBD1 is a possible D gene (5 bases). Germline loops: CDR1 SEHNR, CDR2 FQNEAQ (reference sequence). The V and J ends lost 1 base and 8 bases respectively, with 9 bases between them. The CDR3 is made up of 13 amino acids. The CDR3 sequence: CASSLGGMEPQHF. The DNA for the CDR3 is TGTGCCAGCAGCTTAGGGGGGATGGAGCCCCAGCATTTT.

The CDR3 reads CASNWAQAGGNTQYF. The CDR3 nucleotides are TGTGCCAGCAACTGGGCTCAAGCGGGAGGGAATACGCAGTATTTT. The chain is built from TRBV28 and TRBJ2-3; 10 bases line up with TRBD2. Trimming at V came to 7 bases and at J to 7 bases, leaving 11 bases not matched to a gene. This CDR3 is 15 amino acids long. Per germline, CDR1 MDHEN and CDR2 SYDVKM.

CDR3 sequence: CASSVNSGTDYEKLFF. The CDR3 region has the DNA TGTGCCAGTAGTGTCAATTCCGGGACAGACTATGAAAAACTGTTTTTT. This sequence joins TRBV19 and TRBJ1-4; 7 bases match TRBD1. The length of the CDR3 is 16 residues. CDR1 is LNHDA and CDR2 is SQIVND in the germline V gene (reference sequence). Unmatched junction bases numbered 12, after V lost 5 bases and J lost 6 bases.

This rearrangement joins TRBV30 to TRBJ2-1; possibly TRBD2 for D (6 bases). The germline CDR1 and CDR2 sequences are GTSNPN and SVGIG (reference sequence). V was trimmed by 4 bases and J by 1 base, leaving 11 bases between them. The CDR3 is 14 residues long. The CDR3 DNA reads as TGTGCCTGGAAACGAGGGACTTCCTACAATGAGCAGTTCTTC. Protein product: CAWKRGTSYNEQFF.

This clone was counted a few times. The chain links TRBV28 to TRBJ2-1; D unresolved. V lost 6 bases, J lost 12 bases, and 12 bases lay in between. Germline V gives CDR1 MDHEN, CDR2 SYDVKM. CDR3 length: 11 amino acids. This CDR3 is CASRSGPRQFF. CDR3 nucleotides: TGTGCCAGCAGGTCCGGCCCACGGCAGTTCTTC.

The chain carries TRBV10-3 and TRBJ2-3; D is unresolved. The V end lost 10 bases, the J end lost 4 bases, and 18 bases lay between the germline ends. This CDR3 has 14 amino acids. CDR1 and CDR2 from the germline V gene are ENHRY and SYGVKD. Here the CDR3 DNA reads TGTGCCACCTCCTCCCCGGCTAGTGCAGATACGCAGTATTTT. Translation: CATSSPASADTQYF.

The chain is built from TRBV7-9 and TRBJ2-1, with TRBD1 matching over 8 bases. The ends lost 4 bases at V and 8 bases at J; junction bases unmatched: 16. The germline V gene encodes CDR1 SEHNR and CDR2 FQNEAQ (reference sequence). The CDR3 length is 17 residues. The CDR3 DNA sequence: TGTGCCAGCAGCTCGGTTTGGACAGGGACATCACTCCATGAGCAGTTCTTC. This codes for CASSSVWTGTSLHEQFF.

The CDR3: CAISESLLADRYTF. In nucleotides, the CDR3 is TGTGCCATCAGTGAGTCGTTACTGGCGGACCGCTACACCTTC. The chain uses TRBV10-3 and TRBJ1-2; D not certain. V dropped 0 bases and J dropped 9 bases, with 14 bases sitting between them. Germline V gene lookup returns CDR1 ENHRY and CDR2 SYGVKD. This CDR3 spans 14 amino acids.

CDR3 sequence: CASSYTSGLYNEQFF. The CDR3 nucleotides are TGTGCCAGCAGCTATACTAGCGGGCTGTACAATGAGCAGTTCTTC. The chain is built from TRBV4-2 and TRBJ2-1; 9 bases agree with TRBD2. Germline lookup yields CDR1 LGHNA and CDR2 YNFKEQ. V was pared by 5 bases and J by 4 bases, with 6 bases of the junction left unmatched. The CDR3 is 15 amino acids.

This clone was counted only a few times. Written as DNA, the CDR3 is TGTGCCAGTACTCATGGCTACACCTTC. Protein: CASTHGYTF. The chain combines TRBV19 with TRBJ1-2; D is ambiguous. CDR3 length: 9 residues. Germline values: CDR1 LNHDA, CDR2 SQIVND (reference sequence). V dropped 7 bases and J dropped 6 bases, with 3 bases sitting between them.

The gene calls are TRBV5-1 and TRBJ2-7; 7 bases match TRBD1. The CDR3 is 13 residues long. CDR1 and CDR2 from the germline V gene are SGHRS and YFSETQ. Trimming at V came to 4 bases and at J to 3 bases, leaving 4 bases not matched to a gene. CDR3 residues: CASSRGGSYEQYF. The DNA for the CDR3 is TGCGCCAGCAGCCGAGGGGGCAGCTACGAGCAGTACTTC. Combining the CDR3 with reference TRBV5-1 and TRBJ2-7 gives the whole variable domain KAGVTQTPRYLIKTRGQQVTLSCSPISGHRSVSWYQQTPGQGLQFLFEYFSETQRNKGNFPGRFSGRQFSNSRSEMNVSTLELGDSALYLCASSRGGSYEQYFGPGTRLTVT.

This rearrangement joins TRBV10-3 to TRBJ2-3; D remains unclear. Germline CDR1 is ENHRY and CDR2 is SYGVKD. The CDR3 totals 15 residues. Trimming shortened V by 2 bases and J by 5 bases, and 14 bases separated the two germline ends. The CDR3 DNA sequence: TGTGCCATCAGTGAGCGCCATTCCGAAGAAGATACGCAGTATTTT. Translation: CAISERHSEEDTQYF.

This chain uses TRBV7-9 with TRBJ2-7, with 9 bases identical to TRBD2. CDR3 length: 14 residues. Germline CDR1 and CDR2: SEHNR and FQNEAQ (reference sequence). J gave up 5 bases and V 2 bases, and 4 bases lay outside the gene matches. The CDR3 spells CASSLNAGGDEQYF. Here the CDR3 DNA reads TGTGCCAGCAGCTTAAATGCGGGAGGGGACGAGCAGTACTTC.

The rearrangement uses TRBV6-1 and TRBJ2-1; D uncertain. The V gene's germline CDR1 is MNHNS and CDR2 SASEGT. This CDR3 contains 13 residues. Trimming stripped 2 bases from V and 4 bases from J, with 6 bases between. In DNA, the CDR3 is TGTGCCAGCAGTGAATCCCGATACAATGAGCAGTTCTTC. The encoded protein is CASSESRYNEQFF.

For this clone: Other DNA sequences in the sample encode the same CDR3. The DNA of the CDR3 is TGCAGTGCTAGGCTAGACTATGGCTACACCTTC. It is translated as CSARLDYGYTF. The rearrangement joins TRBV20-1 to TRBJ1-2; D ambiguous. CDR3 size: 11 residues. Germline assignment: CDR1 DFQATT and CDR2 SNEGSKA (reference sequence). V lost 3 bases and J 3 bases, leaving 5 bases between the germline ends.